The entry that follows covers one T cell receptor beta chain sequence. The data are from a study of OX40 agonist ivuxolimab in advanced cancers. Turning to the study itself: Earlier anti-PD-1, anti-PD-L1 or anti-CTLA-4 therapy was permitted; about 38% had received some.

V lost 0 bases, J lost 6 bases, and 15 bases lay in between. Germline V CDR1 and CDR2: LNHNV, YYDKDF (reference sequence). The CDR3 spans 15 residues. The method was immunoSEQ multiplex PCR; TCRdb's version includes in-frame clones alone and lacks a portion of them. Of more than 25,000 clones detected, 86% appear once; the ten largest clones hold roughly 31%. The sample in question was CD4+ or CD8+ T cells sorted from blood, obtained in a trial of the OX40 agonist ivuxolimab. The receptor's source is an adult with an advanced solid tumor such as melanoma, head and neck, liver or kidney cancer. This chain uses TRBV15 with TRBJ2-7; D call uncertain. The CDR3 spells CATSRDSQRSGEQYF. The DNA of the CDR3 is TGTGCCACCAGCAGAGATTCTCAGCGCTCCGGCGAGCAGTACTTC.